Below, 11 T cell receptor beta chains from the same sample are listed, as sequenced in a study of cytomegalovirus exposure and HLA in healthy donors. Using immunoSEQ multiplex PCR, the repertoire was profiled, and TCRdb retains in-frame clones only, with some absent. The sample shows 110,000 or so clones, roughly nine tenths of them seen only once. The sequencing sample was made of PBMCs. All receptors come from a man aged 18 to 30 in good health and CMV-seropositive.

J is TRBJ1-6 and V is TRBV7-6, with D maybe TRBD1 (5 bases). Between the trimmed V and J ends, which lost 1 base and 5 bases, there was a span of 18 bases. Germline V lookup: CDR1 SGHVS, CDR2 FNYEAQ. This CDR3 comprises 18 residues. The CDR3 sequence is CASSLVPPGGSNNSPLHF. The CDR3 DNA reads TGTGCCAGCAGCTTAGTACCCCCCGGGGGGTCGAATAATTCACCCCTCCACTTT.

This CDR3 reads CASSQTSEQFF. CDR3 nucleotide sequence: TGCGCCAGCAGCCAGACAAGTGAGCAGTTCTTC. The V call is TRBV4-1, the J call TRBJ2-1, with unresolved D. Germline V gene lookup returns CDR1 MGHRA and CDR2 YSYEKL. V gave up 3 bases and J gave up 9 bases, with 6 bases separating them. The CDR3 sequence is 11 residues long.

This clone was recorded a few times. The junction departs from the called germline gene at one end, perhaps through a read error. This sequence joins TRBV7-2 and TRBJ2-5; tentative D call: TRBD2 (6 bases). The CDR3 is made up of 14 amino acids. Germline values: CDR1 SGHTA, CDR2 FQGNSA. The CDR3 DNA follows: TGTGCCAGCAGCCTAGCGAGGGAGCGGGAGACCCAGTACTTC. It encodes CASSLARERETQYF.

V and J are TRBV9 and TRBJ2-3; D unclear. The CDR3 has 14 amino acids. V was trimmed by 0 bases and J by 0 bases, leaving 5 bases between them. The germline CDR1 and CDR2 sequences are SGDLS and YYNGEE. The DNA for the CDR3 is TGTGCCAGCAGCGTAGTAGTTAGCACAGATACGCAGTATTTT. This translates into CASSVVVSTDTQYF.

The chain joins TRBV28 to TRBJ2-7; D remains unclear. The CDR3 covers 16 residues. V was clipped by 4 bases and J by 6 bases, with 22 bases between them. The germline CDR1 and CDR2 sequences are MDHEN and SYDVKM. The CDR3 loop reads CASSYYPFQTYGEQYF. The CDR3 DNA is TGTGCCAGCAGTTATTATCCATTCCAAACCTACGGCGAGCAGTACTTC. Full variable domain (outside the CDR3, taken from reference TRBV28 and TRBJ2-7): DVKVTQSSRYLVKRTGEKVFLECVQDMDHENMFWYRQDPGLGLRLIYFSYDVKMKEKGDIPEGYSVSREKKERFSLILESASTNQTSMYLCASSYYPFQTYGEQYFGPGTRLTVT.

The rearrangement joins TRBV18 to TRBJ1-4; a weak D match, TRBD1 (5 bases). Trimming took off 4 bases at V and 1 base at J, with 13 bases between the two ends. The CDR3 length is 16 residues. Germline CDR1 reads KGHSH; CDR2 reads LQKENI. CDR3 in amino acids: CASSLPRGGTNEKLFF. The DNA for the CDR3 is TGTGCCAGCTCACTCCCGAGGGGAGGAACTAATGAAAAACTGTTTTTT.

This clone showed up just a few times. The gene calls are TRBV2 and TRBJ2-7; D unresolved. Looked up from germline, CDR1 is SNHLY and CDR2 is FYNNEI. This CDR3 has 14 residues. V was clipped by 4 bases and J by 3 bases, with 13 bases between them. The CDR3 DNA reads TGTGCCAGCAGTGCCTCCATGGGCAACTACGAGCAGTACTTC. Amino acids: CASSASMGNYEQYF.

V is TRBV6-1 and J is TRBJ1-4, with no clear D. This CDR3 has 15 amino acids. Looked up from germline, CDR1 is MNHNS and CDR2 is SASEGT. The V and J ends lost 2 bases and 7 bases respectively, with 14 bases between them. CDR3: CASSELPGSGEKLFF. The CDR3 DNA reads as TGTGCCAGCAGTGAACTCCCTGGGTCGGGTGAAAAACTGTTTTTT.

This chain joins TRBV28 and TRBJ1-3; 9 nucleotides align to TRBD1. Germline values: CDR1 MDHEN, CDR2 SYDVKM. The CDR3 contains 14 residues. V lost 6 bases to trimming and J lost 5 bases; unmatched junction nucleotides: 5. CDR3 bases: TGTGCCAGCAGCCGAGGACAGGGGAGAAACACCATATATTTT. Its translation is CASSRGQGRNTIYF. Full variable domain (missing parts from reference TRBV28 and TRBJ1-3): DVKVTQSSRYLVKRTGEKVFLECVQDMDHENMFWYRQDPGLGLRLIYFSYDVKMKEKGDIPEGYSVSREKKERFSLILESASTNQTSMYLCASSRGQGRNTIYFGEGSWLTVV.

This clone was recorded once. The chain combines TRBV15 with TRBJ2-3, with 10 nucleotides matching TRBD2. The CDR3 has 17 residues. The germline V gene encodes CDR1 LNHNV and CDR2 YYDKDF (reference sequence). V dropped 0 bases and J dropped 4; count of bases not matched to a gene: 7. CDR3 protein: CATSRDPLAGEADTQYF. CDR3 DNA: TGTGCCACCAGCAGAGATCCGCTAGCGGGGGAGGCAGATACGCAGTATTTT.

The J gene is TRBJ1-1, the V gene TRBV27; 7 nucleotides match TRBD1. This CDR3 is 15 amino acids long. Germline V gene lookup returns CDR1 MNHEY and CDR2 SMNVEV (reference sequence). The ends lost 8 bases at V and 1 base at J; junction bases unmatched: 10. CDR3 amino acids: CASHDPRGTNTEAFF. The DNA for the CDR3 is TGTGCCAGCCATGATCCCAGGGGGACGAACACTGAAGCTTTCTTT.